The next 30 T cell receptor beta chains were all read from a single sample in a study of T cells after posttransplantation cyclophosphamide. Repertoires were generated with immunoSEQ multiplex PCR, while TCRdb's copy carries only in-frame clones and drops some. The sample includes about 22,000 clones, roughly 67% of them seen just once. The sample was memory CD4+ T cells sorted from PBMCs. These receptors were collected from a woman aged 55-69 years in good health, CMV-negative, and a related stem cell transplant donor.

The DNA of the CDR3 is TGTGCCATCGGACTATTGGAAAGGAGTAATGAGCAGTTCTTC. It translates to CAIGLLERSNEQFF. This chain connects TRBV6-1 to TRBJ2-1; the D gene is possibly TRBD2 (6 bases). The CDR3 contains 14 residues. Germline loops: CDR1 MNHNS, CDR2 SASEGT. Deletions cut 10 bases from V and 7 bases from J, with 20 bases between.

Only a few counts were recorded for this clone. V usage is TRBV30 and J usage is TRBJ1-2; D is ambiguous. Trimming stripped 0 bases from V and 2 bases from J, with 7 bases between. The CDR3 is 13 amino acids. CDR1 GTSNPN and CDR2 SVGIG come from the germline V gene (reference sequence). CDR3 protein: CAWSVKENYGYTF. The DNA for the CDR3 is TGTGCCTGGAGTGTCAAGGAGAACTATGGCTACACCTTC.

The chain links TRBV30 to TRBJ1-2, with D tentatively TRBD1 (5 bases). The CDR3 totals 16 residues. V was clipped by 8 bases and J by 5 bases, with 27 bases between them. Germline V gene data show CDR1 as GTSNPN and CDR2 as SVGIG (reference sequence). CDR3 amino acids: CAQLGGWGPGGYGYTF. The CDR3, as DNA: TGTGCCCAGCTCGGGGGATGGGGCCCGGGGGGGTATGGCTACACCTTC.

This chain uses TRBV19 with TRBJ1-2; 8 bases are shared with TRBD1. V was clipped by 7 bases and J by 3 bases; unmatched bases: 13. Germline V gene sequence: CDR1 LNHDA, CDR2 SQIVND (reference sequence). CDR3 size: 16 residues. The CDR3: CASTSQTGAFDYGYTF. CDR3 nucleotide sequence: TGTGCCAGTACCTCCCAGACAGGGGCGTTTGACTATGGCTACACCTTC.

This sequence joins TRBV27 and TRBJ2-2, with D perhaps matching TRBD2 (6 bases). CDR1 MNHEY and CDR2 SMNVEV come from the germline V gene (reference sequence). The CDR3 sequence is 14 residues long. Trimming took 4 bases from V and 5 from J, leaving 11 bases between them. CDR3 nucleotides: TGTGCCAGCAGTTCGGGGGTGACAACCGGGGAGCTGTTTTTT. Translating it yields CASSSGVTTGELFF.

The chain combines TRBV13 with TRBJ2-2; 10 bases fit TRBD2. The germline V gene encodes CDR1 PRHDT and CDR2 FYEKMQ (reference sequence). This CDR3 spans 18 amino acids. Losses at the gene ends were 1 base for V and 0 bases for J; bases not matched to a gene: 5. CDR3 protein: CASSLEGLARANTGELFF. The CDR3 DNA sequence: TGTGCCAGCAGCTTAGAGGGACTAGCGCGTGCGAACACCGGGGAGCTGTTTTTT.

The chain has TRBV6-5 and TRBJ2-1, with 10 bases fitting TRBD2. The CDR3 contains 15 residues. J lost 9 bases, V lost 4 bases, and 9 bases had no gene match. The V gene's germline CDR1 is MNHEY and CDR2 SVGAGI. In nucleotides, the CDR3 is TGTGCCAGCAGTTTTGCTAGCGGGAGAGTGCGTGAGCAGTTCTTC. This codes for CASSFASGRVREQFF.

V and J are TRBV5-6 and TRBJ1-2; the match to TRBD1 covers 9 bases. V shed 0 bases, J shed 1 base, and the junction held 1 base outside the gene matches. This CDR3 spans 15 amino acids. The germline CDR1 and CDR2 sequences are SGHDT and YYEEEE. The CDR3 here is CASSLGDRDNYGYTF. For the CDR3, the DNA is TGTGCCAGCAGCTTGGGGGACAGGGATAACTATGGCTACACCTTC.

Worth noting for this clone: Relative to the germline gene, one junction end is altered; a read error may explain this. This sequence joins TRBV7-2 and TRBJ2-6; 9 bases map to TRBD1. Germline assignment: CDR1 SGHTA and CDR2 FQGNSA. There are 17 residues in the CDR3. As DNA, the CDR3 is TGCGCCAGCAGCCCCGGGACAGGGCCCTCTGGGGCCAACGTCCTGACTTTC. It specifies CASSPGTGPSGANVLTF. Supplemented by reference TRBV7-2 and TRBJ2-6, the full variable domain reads GAGVSQSPSNKVTEKGKDVELRCDPISGHTALYWYRQSLGQGLEFLIYFQGNSAPDKSGLPSDRFSAERTGGSVSTLTIQRTQQEDSAVYLCASSPGTGPSGANVLTFGAGSRLTVL.

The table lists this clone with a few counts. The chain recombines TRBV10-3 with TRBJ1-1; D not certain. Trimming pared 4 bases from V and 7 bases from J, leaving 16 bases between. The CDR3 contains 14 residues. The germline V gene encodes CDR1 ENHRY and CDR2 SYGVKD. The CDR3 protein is CAISGGDGTLEAFF. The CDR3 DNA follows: TGTGCCATCAGTGGAGGCGACGGTACTCTTGAAGCTTTCTTT.

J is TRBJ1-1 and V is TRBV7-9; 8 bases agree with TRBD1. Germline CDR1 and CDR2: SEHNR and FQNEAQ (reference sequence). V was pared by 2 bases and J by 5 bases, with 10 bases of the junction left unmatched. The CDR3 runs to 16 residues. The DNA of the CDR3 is TGTGCCAGCAGCTTAAAAGGGGCAGGGGGCAGGACTGAAGCTTTCTTT. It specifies CASSLKGAGGRTEAFF.

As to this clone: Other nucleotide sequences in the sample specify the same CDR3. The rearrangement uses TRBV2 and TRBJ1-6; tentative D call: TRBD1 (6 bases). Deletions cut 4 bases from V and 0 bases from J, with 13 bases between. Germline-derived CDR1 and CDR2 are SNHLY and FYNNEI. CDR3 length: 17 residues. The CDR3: CASSVGQLPSYNSPLHF. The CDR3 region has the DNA TGTGCCAGCAGTGTAGGACAGCTCCCCTCCTATAATTCACCCCTCCACTTT.

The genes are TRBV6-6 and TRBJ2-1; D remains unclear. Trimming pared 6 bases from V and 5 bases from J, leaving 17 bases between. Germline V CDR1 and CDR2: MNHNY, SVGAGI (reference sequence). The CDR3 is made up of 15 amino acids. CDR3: CASSPDSTRHNEQFF. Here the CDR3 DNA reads TGTGCCAGCAGCCCCGACTCGACTCGTCACAATGAGCAGTTCTTC.

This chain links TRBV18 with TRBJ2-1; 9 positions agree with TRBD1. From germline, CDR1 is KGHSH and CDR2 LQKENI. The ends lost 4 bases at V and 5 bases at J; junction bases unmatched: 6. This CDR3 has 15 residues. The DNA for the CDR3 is TGTGCCAGCTCACTTAACAGGGGGCAGAACAATGAGCAGTTCTTC. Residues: CASSLNRGQNNEQFF.

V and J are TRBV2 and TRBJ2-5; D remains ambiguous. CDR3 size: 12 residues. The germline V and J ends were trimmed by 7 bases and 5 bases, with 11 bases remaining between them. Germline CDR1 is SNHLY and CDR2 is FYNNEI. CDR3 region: CASTRAWETQYF. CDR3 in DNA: TGTGCCAGCACTCGAGCCTGGGAGACCCAGTACTTC.

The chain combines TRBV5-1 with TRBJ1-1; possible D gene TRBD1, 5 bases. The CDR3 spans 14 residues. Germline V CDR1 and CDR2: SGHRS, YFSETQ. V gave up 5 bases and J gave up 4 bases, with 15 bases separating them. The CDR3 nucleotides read TGCGCCAGCAGTCGGGAGGGCAGGGCCACTGAAGCTTTCTTT. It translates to CASSREGRATEAFF.

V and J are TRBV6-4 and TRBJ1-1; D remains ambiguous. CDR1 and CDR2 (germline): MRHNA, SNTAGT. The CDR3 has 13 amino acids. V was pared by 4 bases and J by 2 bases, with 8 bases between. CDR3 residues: CASSVRGNTEAFF. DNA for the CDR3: TGTGCCAGCAGTGTCAGAGGTAACACTGAAGCTTTCTTT.

CDR3 in DNA: TGTGCCAGCAGACAGGACAGTAAGGCCTACGAGCAGTACTTC. This encodes CASRQDSKAYEQYF. This sequence joins TRBV6-5 and TRBJ2-7; D might be TRBD1 (6 bases). V gave up 6 bases and J gave up 2 bases, with 14 bases separating them. Germline V gene sequence: CDR1 MNHEY, CDR2 SVGAGI. This CDR3 spans 14 amino acids.

CDR3 DNA: TGTGCCAGCTCACCACTACAGGGAGACGGCTACACCTTC. Translated, it gives CASSPLQGDGYTF. V is TRBV18 and J is TRBJ1-2, with TRBD1 as a possible D gene (6 bases). CDR1 is KGHSH and CDR2 is LQKENI in the germline V gene. The CDR3 has 13 amino acids. V was cut by 1 base and J by 8 bases, with 11 bases left in between.

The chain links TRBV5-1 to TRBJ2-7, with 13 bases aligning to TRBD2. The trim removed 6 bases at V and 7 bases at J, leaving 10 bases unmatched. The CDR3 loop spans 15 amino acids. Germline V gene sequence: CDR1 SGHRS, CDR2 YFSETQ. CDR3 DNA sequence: TGCGCCAGCAAACGGACTAGCGGGAGTTCTCAAGAGCAGTACTTC. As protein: CASKRTSGSSQEQYF.

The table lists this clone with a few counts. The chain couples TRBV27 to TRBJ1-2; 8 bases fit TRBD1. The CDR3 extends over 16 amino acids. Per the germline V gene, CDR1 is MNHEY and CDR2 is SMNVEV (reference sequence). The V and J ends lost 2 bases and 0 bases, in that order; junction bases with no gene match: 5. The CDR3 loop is CASSLVGQGANYGYTF. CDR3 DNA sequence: TGTGCCAGCAGTTTAGTTGGACAGGGAGCTAACTATGGCTACACCTTC.

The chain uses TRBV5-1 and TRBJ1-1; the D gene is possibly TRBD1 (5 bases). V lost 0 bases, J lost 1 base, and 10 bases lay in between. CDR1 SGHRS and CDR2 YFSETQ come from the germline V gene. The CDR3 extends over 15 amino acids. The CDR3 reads CASSLDGHSNTEAFF. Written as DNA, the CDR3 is TGCGCCAGCAGCTTGGACGGACATTCGAACACTGAAGCTTTCTTT.

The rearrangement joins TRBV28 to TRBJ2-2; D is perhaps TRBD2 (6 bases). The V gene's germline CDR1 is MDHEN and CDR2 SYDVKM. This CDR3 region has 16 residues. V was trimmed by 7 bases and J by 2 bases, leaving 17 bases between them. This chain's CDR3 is CASKPSGGTNTGELFF. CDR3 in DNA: TGTGCCAGCAAACCTTCGGGTGGGACTAACACCGGGGAGCTGTTTTTT.

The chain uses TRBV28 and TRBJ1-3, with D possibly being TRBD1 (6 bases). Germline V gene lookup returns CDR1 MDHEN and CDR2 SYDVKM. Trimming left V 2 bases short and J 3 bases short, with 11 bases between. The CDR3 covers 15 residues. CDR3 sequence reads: CASSLGGALGNTIYF. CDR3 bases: TGTGCCAGCAGTTTAGGGGGGGCGCTTGGAAACACCATATATTTT.

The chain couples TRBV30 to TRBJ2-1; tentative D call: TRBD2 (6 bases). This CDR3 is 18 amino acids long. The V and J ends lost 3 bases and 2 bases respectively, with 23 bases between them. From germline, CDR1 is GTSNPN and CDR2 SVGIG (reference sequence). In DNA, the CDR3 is TGTGCCTGGAGCGGGCCGGGGGAAACCCGTTCAACCTACAATGAGCAGTTCTTC. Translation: CAWSGPGETRSTYNEQFF. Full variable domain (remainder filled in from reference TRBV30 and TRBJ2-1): SQTIHQWPATLVQPVGSPLSLECTVEGTSNPNLYWYRQAAGRGLQLLFYSVGIGQISSEVPQNLSASRPQDRQFILSSKKLLLSDSGFYLCAWSGPGETRSTYNEQFFGPGTRLTVL.

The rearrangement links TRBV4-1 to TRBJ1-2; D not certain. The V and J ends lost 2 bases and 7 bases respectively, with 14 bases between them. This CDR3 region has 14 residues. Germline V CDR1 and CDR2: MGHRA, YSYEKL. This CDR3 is CASSQFGRRAGYTF. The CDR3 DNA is TGCGCCAGCAGCCAATTCGGGCGGCGGGCTGGCTACACCTTC.

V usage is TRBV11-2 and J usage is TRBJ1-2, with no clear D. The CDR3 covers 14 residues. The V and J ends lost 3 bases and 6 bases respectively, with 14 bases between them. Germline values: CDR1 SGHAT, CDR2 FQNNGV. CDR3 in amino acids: CASSFQTTSDGYTF. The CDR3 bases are TGTGCCAGCAGCTTCCAGACAACCTCGGATGGCTACACCTTC.

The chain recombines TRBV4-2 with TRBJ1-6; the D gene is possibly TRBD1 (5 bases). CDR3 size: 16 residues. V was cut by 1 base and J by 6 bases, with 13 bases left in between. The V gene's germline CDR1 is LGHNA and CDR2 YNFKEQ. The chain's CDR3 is CASSQVVAGLNSPLHF. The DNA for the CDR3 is TGTGCCAGCAGCCAAGTCGTGGCAGGGCTTAATTCACCCCTCCACTTT.

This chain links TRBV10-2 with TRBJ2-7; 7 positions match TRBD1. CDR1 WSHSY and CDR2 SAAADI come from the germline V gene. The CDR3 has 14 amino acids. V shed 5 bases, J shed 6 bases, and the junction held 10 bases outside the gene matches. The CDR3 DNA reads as TGCGCCAGCAGTCGCTCGACAGGGTTAGGCGAGCAGTACTTC. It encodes CASSRSTGLGEQYF.

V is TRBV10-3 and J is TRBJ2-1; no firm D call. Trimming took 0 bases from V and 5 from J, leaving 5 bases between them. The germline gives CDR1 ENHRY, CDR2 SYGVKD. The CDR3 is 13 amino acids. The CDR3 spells CAISESTHNEQFF. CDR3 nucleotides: TGTGCCATCAGTGAGTCGACTCACAATGAGCAGTTCTTC.